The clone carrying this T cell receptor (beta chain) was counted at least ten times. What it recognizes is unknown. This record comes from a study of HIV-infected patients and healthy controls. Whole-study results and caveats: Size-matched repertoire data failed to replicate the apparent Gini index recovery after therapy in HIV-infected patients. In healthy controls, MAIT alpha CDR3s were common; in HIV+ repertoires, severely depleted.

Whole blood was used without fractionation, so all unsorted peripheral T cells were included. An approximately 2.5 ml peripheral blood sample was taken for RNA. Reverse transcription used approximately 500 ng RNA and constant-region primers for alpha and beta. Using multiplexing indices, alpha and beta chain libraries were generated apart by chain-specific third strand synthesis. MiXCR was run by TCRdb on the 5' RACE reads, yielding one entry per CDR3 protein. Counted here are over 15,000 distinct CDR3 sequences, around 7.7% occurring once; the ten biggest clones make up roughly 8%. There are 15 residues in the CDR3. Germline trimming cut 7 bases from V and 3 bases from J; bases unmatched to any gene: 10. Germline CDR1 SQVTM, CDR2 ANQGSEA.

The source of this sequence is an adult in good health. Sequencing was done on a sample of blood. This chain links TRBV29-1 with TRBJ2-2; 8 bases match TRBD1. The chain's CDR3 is CSARRQGSDTGELFF. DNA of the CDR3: TGCAGCGCACGCCGACAGGGGTCGGACACCGGGGAGCTGTTTTTT.